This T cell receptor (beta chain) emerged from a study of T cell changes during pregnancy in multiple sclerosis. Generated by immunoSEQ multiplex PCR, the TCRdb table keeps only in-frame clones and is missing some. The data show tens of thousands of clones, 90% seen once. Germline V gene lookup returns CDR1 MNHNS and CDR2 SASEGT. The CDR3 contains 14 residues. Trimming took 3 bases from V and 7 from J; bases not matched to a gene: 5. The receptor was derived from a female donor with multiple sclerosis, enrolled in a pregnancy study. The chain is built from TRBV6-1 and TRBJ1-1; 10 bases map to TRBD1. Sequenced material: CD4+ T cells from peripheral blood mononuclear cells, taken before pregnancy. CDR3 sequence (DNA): TGTGCCAGCAGTGAGGACAGGGGGAGTGATGAAGCTTTCTTT. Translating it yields CASSEDRGSDEAFF.